Listed below are T cell receptor beta chains from one sample, sequenced in a study of T cells in Graves' hyperthyroidism and ophthalmopathy. TCRdb processed the multiplex PCR reads anew with MiXCR; each CDR3 protein has one entry. The sample lists under 300,000 distinct CDR3 sequences, approximately 14% seen once, with about 14% in the top ten. Sequencing was done on a sample of blood. The receptor set was obtained from a woman aged 40 to 50 with Graves' hyperthyroidism that later progressed to Graves' ophthalmopathy. Each CDR3 is given with its conserved first and last residue. A D gene is named only where the DNA matches it firmly. Not every row has a clone size; where given, it reads once, few, many or a size class.

d_gene: NA; v_gene: TRBV5-1; abundance: medium-sized; j_gene: TRBJ2-3; CDR3aa: CASSIGQGNGDTQYF; CDR3nt: TGCGCCAGCAGCATAGGGCAGGGCAATGGAGATACGCAGTATTTT
d_gene: NA; v_gene: TRBV2; abundance: many; j_gene: TRBJ2-4; CDR3aa: CASSERGPKNIQYF; CDR3nt: TGTGCCAGCAGTGAACGAGGGCCGAAAAACATTCAGTACTTC
d_gene: NA; v_gene: TRBV29-1; abundance: many; j_gene: TRBJ2-1; CDR3aa: CSVPSYNEQFF; CDR3nt: TGCAGCGTTCCCTCCTACAATGAGCAGTTCTTC
d_gene: TRBD2; v_gene: TRBV29-1; abundance: NA; j_gene: TRBJ2-1; CDR3aa: CSVGGTSGSSYNEQFF; CDR3nt: TGCAGCGTTGGCGGGACTAGCGGGAGCTCCTACAATGAGCAGTTCTTC
d_gene: NA; v_gene: TRBV3-1; abundance: many; j_gene: TRBJ1-1; CDR3aa: CASSQVHHENTEAFF; CDR3nt: TGTGCCAGCAGCCAAGTCCACCATGAGAACACTGAAGCTTTCTTT
d_gene: TRBD1; v_gene: TRBV4-1; abundance: few; j_gene: TRBJ1-6; CDR3aa: CASSGTGNSPLHF; CDR3nt: TGCGCCAGCAGCGGGACAGGGAATTCACCCCTCCACTTT
d_gene: NA; v_gene: TRBV2; abundance: NA; j_gene: TRBJ2-7; CDR3aa: CASSVDSSYEQYF; CDR3nt: TGTGCCAGCAGTGTGGACAGTTCCTACGAGCAGTACTTC
d_gene: TRBD2; v_gene: TRBV2; abundance: many; j_gene: TRBJ2-5; CDR3aa: CASRATSGSRLETQYF; CDR3nt: TGTGCCAGCAGGGCTACTAGCGGGAGCCGGTTGGAGACCCAGTACTTC
d_gene: NA; v_gene: TRBV18; abundance: many; j_gene: TRBJ1-4; CDR3aa: CASSHVGGRNEKLFF; CDR3nt: TGTGCCAGCTCACATGTCGGCGGACGGAATGAAAAACTGTTTTTT
d_gene: NA; v_gene: TRBV20-1; abundance: many; j_gene: TRBJ2-1; CDR3aa: CSARDGGDEGSYNEQFF; CDR3nt: TGCAGTGCTAGAGATGGGGGCGACGAAGGCTCCTACAATGAGCAGTTCTTC
d_gene: NA; v_gene: TRBV4-1; abundance: few; j_gene: TRBJ1-6; CDR3aa: CASSQRRYGKDSPLHF; CDR3nt: TGCGCCAGCAGCCAACGCCGTTACGGGAAAGATTCACCCCTCCACTTT
d_gene: NA; v_gene: TRBV6-5; abundance: many; j_gene: TRBJ1-1; CDR3aa: CASSYVGPPYPPAEAFF; CDR3nt: TGTGCCAGCAGTTACGTGGGACCTCCTTACCCCCCAGCTGAAGCTTTCTTT
d_gene: NA; v_gene: TRBV2; abundance: NA; j_gene: TRBJ2-5; CDR3aa: CASRPTVQETQYF; CDR3nt: TGTGCCAGCAGGCCGACAGTTCAAGAGACCCAGTACTTC
d_gene: TRBD1; v_gene: TRBV12-5; abundance: many; j_gene: TRBJ2-3; CDR3aa: CASGLVRGTGVTDTQYF; CDR3nt: TGTGCTAGTGGTTTGGTCCGCGGGACAGGGGTCACAGATACGCAGTATTTT
d_gene: NA; v_gene: TRBV28; abundance: many; j_gene: TRBJ2-1; CDR3aa: CASSFSGAYNEQFF; CDR3nt: TGTGCCAGCAGTTTCAGTGGAGCTTACAATGAGCAGTTCTTC
d_gene: NA; v_gene: TRBV9; abundance: few; j_gene: TRBJ1-1; CDR3aa: CASSVDGGGITEAFF; CDR3nt: TGTGCCAGCAGCGTAGATGGGGGCGGTATCACTGAAGCTTTCTTT
d_gene: TRBD1; v_gene: TRBV6-6; abundance: many; j_gene: TRBJ1-6; CDR3aa: CASSYSRTGLYSPLHF; CDR3nt: TGTGCCAGCAGTTACTCTAGGACAGGCCTTTATTCACCCCTCCACTTT